Each of the 17 T cell receptor beta chains below was sequenced from the same sample in a study of T cells in women clearing cervical HPV infection. Here immunoSEQ multiplex PCR was the method, and the copy in TCRdb shows in-frame clones only, minus some. The sample table includes fewer than 35,000 clones. The sequencing sample was made of blood buffy coat. These TCRs come from a woman aged 18-70 years with a cervical HPV16 infection that either progressed to CIN3+ or cleared (not recorded which).

On this clone: The CDR3 end lies 3 residues beyond the end of the read and is filled in from the germline J gene. This chain links TRBV24-1 with TRBJ2-3, with D possibly being TRBD1 (6 bases). Germline lookup yields CDR1 KGHDR and CDR2 SFDVKD. The CDR3 totals 15 residues. V was shortened by 4 bases and J by 4 bases, with 14 bases between the two germline ends. The CDR3 loop is CATSEAGVVADTQYF. The covered CDR3 bases are TGTGCCACCAGTGAGGCAGGGGTGGTAGCAGATACG.

Of note for this clone: The read is 3 residues too short to cover the CDR3 end, so that end is filled in from the germline J gene. The gene calls are TRBV7-3 and TRBJ2-1; TRBD1 agrees at 9 bases. This CDR3 is 18 amino acids long. Trimming cost V 5 bases and J 0 bases; bases outside gene matches: 11. Germline-derived CDR1 and CDR2 are SGHTA and FQGTGA. This CDR3 is CASSPQGGTGPSYNEQFF. CDR3 bases read: TGTGCCAGCAGCCCCCAGGGAGGGACAGGGCCCTCCTACAATGAG.

With regard to this clone: The read halts 3 residues ahead of the CDR3 end, with the missing end drawn from the germline J gene. The rearrangement joins TRBV9 to TRBJ2-2, with TRBD1 matching 9 bases. CDR1 and CDR2 from the germline V gene are SGDLS and YYNGEE. This CDR3 contains 15 residues. With V trimmed by 3 bases and J by 2 bases, 2 bases remained unmatched. The CDR3 bases that were read are TGTGCCAGCAGCGGGGACAGGGCAAACACCGGGGAG. The encoded protein is CASSGDRANTGE. In full, the CDR3 is CASSGDRANTGELFF.

With regard to this clone: The DNA ends 3 residues before the CDR3 does, and the rest of the CDR3 is filled in from the germline J gene. The chain combines TRBV20-1 with TRBJ2-1; TRBD2 aligns across 7 bases. The J segment lost 9 bases and the V segment lost 3 bases, leaving 5 bases of the junction unmatched. Germline assignment: CDR1 DFQATT and CDR2 SNEGSKA (reference sequence). This CDR3 contains 12 residues. The sequenced part of the CDR3 DNA is TGCAGTGCTAGGCGGGGGAACGGTGAG. The encoded protein is CSARRGNGE. The whole CDR3 protein is CSARRGNGEQFF.

The CDR3 sequence: CASRTGLNTEAFF. The sequenced part of the CDR3 DNA is TGTGCCAGTAGGACAGGTTTGAACACTGAA. V and J are TRBV19 and TRBJ1-1; maybe TRBD1 (6 bases). The read terminates 3 residues ahead of where the CDR3 ends, so the germline J gene completes it. V lost 6 bases, J lost 0 bases, and 8 bases lay in between. The CDR3 is made up of 13 amino acids. CDR1 is LNHDA and CDR2 is SQIVND in the germline V gene (reference sequence).

Its frequency marks this clone as medium-sized. The CDR3 is cut off 3 residues early in the read; its end comes from the germline J gene. The V and J genes are TRBV18 and TRBJ2-7; 8 bases line up with TRBD1. The CDR3 sequence is 16 residues long. Germline values: CDR1 KGHSH, CDR2 LQKENI. J gave up 2 bases and V 2 bases, and 8 bases lay outside the gene matches. The CDR3 loop is CASSPEVGTGTYEQYF. The DNA read from the CDR3 is TGTGCCAGCTCACCAGAGGTTGGGACAGGCACCTACGAG.

Worth noting for this clone: The DNA ends 3 residues before the CDR3 does, and the rest of the CDR3 is filled in from the germline J gene. The genes are TRBV20-1 and TRBJ2-1, with 14 bases that match TRBD2. The CDR3 runs 18 residues. CDR1 DFQATT and CDR2 SNEGSKA come from the germline V gene (reference sequence). With 0 bases clipped from V and 7 bases from J, the junction kept 11 bases outside the gene matches. CDR3 sequence: CSARDYSGTSGSRNEQFF. CDR3 DNA, as far as it was read: TGCAGTGCTAGAGACTACTCCGGGACTAGCGGGAGTCGAAATGAG.

As for this clone: Coverage ceases 3 residues before the CDR3 finishes, and the germline J gene fills in the end. This chain connects TRBV28 to TRBJ2-3; no firm D call. Trimming removed 4 bases at V and 1 base at J, with 9 bases between. Germline-derived CDR1 and CDR2 are MDHEN and SYDVKM. The CDR3 has 14 amino acids. CDR3 loop: CASSSLTGTDTQYF. The DNA read from the CDR3 is TGTGCCAGCAGTTCCTTAACGGGCACAGATACG.

CDR3 residues: CAISENHSTNEKLFF. The covered CDR3 bases are TGTGCCATCAGTGAGAACCACTCAACTAATGAAAAA. The J gene is TRBJ1-4, the V gene TRBV10-3; D gene uncertain. The CDR3 goes on 3 residues after the read ends, and that part is filled in from the germline J gene. V lost 2 bases to trimming and J lost 0 bases, with 7 bases between them. There are 15 residues in the CDR3. Germline values: CDR1 ENHRY, CDR2 SYGVKD.

About this clone: Read coverage stops 3 residues before the CDR3 terminus; the germline J gene supplies the remainder. This rearrangement joins TRBV10-3 to TRBJ1-1; D remains ambiguous. Germline V gives CDR1 ENHRY, CDR2 SYGVKD. This CDR3 is built from 14 residues. V lost 8 bases and J 1 base, leaving 14 bases between the germline ends. The DNA read from the CDR3 is TGTGCCATCTCACCAATTGGCAGGAACACTGAA. Translating it yields CAISPIGRNTE. The full CDR3 is CAISPIGRNTEAFF.

Points on this clone: The read stops 3 residues short of the end of the CDR3; the missing end is completed from the germline J gene. This rearrangement joins TRBV5-1 to TRBJ2-5; 10 nucleotides agree with TRBD1. The length of the CDR3 is 14 residues. Germline lookup yields CDR1 SGHRS and CDR2 YFSETQ. Losses at the gene ends were 4 bases for V and 4 bases for J; bases not matched to a gene: 4. Here the CDR3 reads CASSLTGGVETQYF. Incomplete CDR3 DNA: TGCGCCAGCAGCCTGACAGGGGGCGTAGAGACC.

With regard to this clone: The CDR3 is cut off 3 residues early in the read; its end comes from the germline J gene. The chain joins TRBV5-6 to TRBJ2-1; possibly TRBD2 for D (6 bases). Germline-derived CDR1 and CDR2 are SGHDT and YYEEEE. V was clipped by 2 bases and J by 6 bases, with 6 bases between them. The length of the CDR3 is 12 residues. Incomplete CDR3 DNA: TGTGCCAGCAGCTTCGGGGGCAATGAG. Its protein is CASSFGGNE. The full CDR3 protein reads CASSFGGNEQFF.

For this clone: The read terminates 3 residues before the CDR3 end, so the remaining end is supplied by the germline J gene. The chain carries TRBV2 and TRBJ1-2; D remains ambiguous. The ends were cut back, 6 bases at V and 2 bases at J, with 4 bases in the middle. This CDR3 spans 11 amino acids. CDR1 is SNHLY and CDR2 is FYNNEI in the germline V gene. CDR3 protein: CASSRNYGYTF. The sequenced part of the CDR3 DNA is TGTGCCAGCAGCAGAAACTATGGC.

Concerning this clone: The read gets to within 3 residues of the CDR3 end, and the germline J gene fills in the rest. The genes are TRBV5-1 and TRBJ2-3, with TRBD1 matching over 9 bases. The germline gives CDR1 SGHRS, CDR2 YFSETQ. The length of the CDR3 is 17 residues. V was pared by 1 base and J by 4 bases, with 10 bases of the junction left unmatched. The CDR3 region is CASSLSMTGGISDTQYF. The DNA read from the CDR3 is TGCGCCAGCAGCTTGTCCATGACAGGGGGAATTTCAGATACG. Together with reference TRBV5-1 and TRBJ2-3, the CDR3 gives the full variable domain: KAGVTQTPRYLIKTRGQQVTLSCSPISGHRSVSWYQQTPGQGLQFLFEYFSETQRNKGNFPGRFSGRQFSNSRSEMNVSTLELGDSALYLCASSLSMTGGISDTQYFGPGTRLTVL.

Worth noting for this clone: The observed sequence ends 3 residues before the CDR3 terminus, with the missing tail filled in from the germline J gene. V usage is TRBV20-1 and J usage is TRBJ1-1; TRBD1 matches at 8 bases. The CDR3 covers 15 residues. Germline CDR1 DFQATT, CDR2 SNEGSKA (reference sequence). Losses at the gene ends were 5 bases for V and 5 bases for J; bases not matched to a gene: 13. The DNA read from the CDR3 is TGCAGTGCTGCCGGGACAGGCAAACGGAGGACTGAA. This encodes CSAAGTGKRRTE. The entire CDR3 sequence reads CSAAGTGKRRTEAFF.

In the case of this clone: The CDR3 goes on 3 residues after the read ends, and that part is filled in from the germline J gene. This chain connects TRBV6-1 to TRBJ1-2; TRBD1 is a possible D gene (6 bases). The CDR3 is 12 residues long. Germline-derived CDR1 and CDR2 are MNHNS and SASEGT. Trimming stripped 2 bases from V and 6 bases from J, with 7 bases between. This CDR3 is CASSENRDGYTF. CDR3 DNA (partial): TGTGCCAGCAGTGAAAACAGGGATGGC.

The CDR3 sequence is CASSQTGLAGFQETQYF. The sequenced part of the CDR3 DNA is TGCGCCAGCAGCCAGACGGGACTAGCGGGTTTCCAAGAGACC. The chain links TRBV4-1 to TRBJ2-5, with 12 bases identical to TRBD2. The missing CDR3 end, 3 residues past where the read stops, is filled in from the germline J gene. The germline V gene has CDR1 MGHRA and CDR2 YSYEKL. CDR3 size: 17 residues. V lost 3 bases and J lost 1; bases outside the gene matches: 6.